The 8 T cell receptor beta chains presented below share a single source sample, sequenced in a study of blood T cells in healthy people across ages. For the second PCR, which ran for about 6 to 11 cycles, a sample-barcoded 5' primer and a J-beta primer mix were used. One entry per CDR3 protein, called by TCRdb with MiXCR from the 5' RACE reads. The sample gives about 640,000 distinct CDR3 sequences, roughly 50% of which show up once; 35% to 40% is in the top ten. Sequencing was carried out using blood. The receptors shown here come from a man aged 60-69 years in good health.

This clonotype turned up a few times. V and J are TRBV28 and TRBJ2-1; TRBD2 aligns across 7 bases. The J segment lost 4 bases and the V segment lost 7 bases, leaving 10 bases of the junction unmatched. This CDR3 is built from 15 residues. Germline V lookup: CDR1 MDHEN, CDR2 SYDVKM. The CDR3 protein is CASTPGGLRYNEQFF. DNA of the CDR3: TGTGCCAGCACCCCGGGAGGTTTGAGGTACAATGAGCAGTTCTTC.

This rearrangement joins TRBV4-1 to TRBJ1-2, with D possibly TRBD1 on 5 matching bases. Germline lookup yields CDR1 MGHRA and CDR2 YSYEKL. This CDR3 spans 17 amino acids. The V end lost 4 bases, the J end lost 1 base, and 19 bases lay between the germline ends. The CDR3 DNA reads as TGCGCCAGCAGCCCGGGACGGGCCTCCCGGCTTAACTATGGCTACACCTTC. Protein sequence: CASSPGRASRLNYGYTF.

The J gene is TRBJ1-4, the V gene TRBV4-1; D might be TRBD1 (5 bases). This CDR3 has 14 amino acids. Germline V gene data show CDR1 as MGHRA and CDR2 as YSYEKL. V lost 0 bases and J lost 7, with 9 bases in between. For the CDR3, the DNA is TGCGCCAGCAGCCAAGAGCAGGGCGCTGAAAAACTGTTTTTT. Residues: CASSQEQGAEKLFF.

V gene TRBV10-3 combines with J gene TRBJ2-5; D not resolved. Trimming took off 6 bases at V and 2 bases at J, with 10 bases between the two ends. The CDR3 consists of 13 residues. Germline CDR1 ENHRY, CDR2 SYGVKD. The CDR3 DNA sequence: TGTGCCATCAGGGACCTTGTTCAAGAGACCCAGTACTTC. Protein sequence: CAIRDLVQETQYF.

The count of this clonotype is one. The chain links TRBV29-1 to TRBJ1-2; 7 bases agree with TRBD1. The CDR3 spans 12 residues. CDR1 SQVTM and CDR2 ANQGSEA come from the germline V gene. With 8 bases clipped from V and 8 bases from J, the junction kept 11 bases outside the gene matches. The CDR3 DNA follows: TGCAGCTCCCGCCCGACACAGGGGGGCTACACCTTC. This translates into CSSRPTQGGYTF.

The rearrangement joins TRBV5-5 to TRBJ2-7; TRBD1 aligns across 8 bases. The germline V gene has CDR1 SGHKS and CDR2 YYEKEE (reference sequence). The CDR3 sequence is 15 residues long. The trim removed 0 bases at V and 3 bases at J, leaving 5 bases unmatched. In DNA form, the CDR3 reads TGTGCCAGCAGCTTGGTTTGGACAGGGTTCTACGAGCAGTACTTC. It encodes CASSLVWTGFYEQYF.

CDR3 in DNA: TGTGCCAGCAGCTTGAGGACAGTGGTGTTCATGTGGACTGAAGCTTTCTTT. Its protein product is CASSLRTVVFMWTEAFF. The chain has TRBV5-6 and TRBJ1-1; a weak D match, TRBD1 (6 bases). CDR1 is SGHDT, CDR2 YYEEEE, per germline. The ends were cut back, 1 base at V and 5 bases at J, with 21 bases in the middle. CDR3 length: 17 residues.

The J gene is TRBJ2-5, the V gene TRBV11-2; the match to TRBD1 covers 7 bases. V was pared by 3 bases and J by 2 bases, with 6 bases of the junction left unmatched. The CDR3 consists of 15 residues. Germline CDR1 is SGHAT and CDR2 is FQNNGV. CDR3 sequence reads: CASSFQGQVQETQYF. CDR3 in DNA: TGTGCCAGCAGCTTCCAAGGACAGGTTCAAGAGACCCAGTACTTC. Complete variable domain (other parts from reference TRBV11-2 and TRBJ2-5): EAGVAQSPRYKIIEKRQSVAFWCNPISGHATLYWYQQILGQGPKLLIQFQNNGVVDDSQLPKDRFSAERLKGVDSTLKIQPAKLEDSAVYLCASSFQGQVQETQYFGPGTRLLVL.